These 14 T cell receptor beta chains were all obtained from the same sample, sequenced in a study of T cells after yellow fever vaccination. MiXCR was run by TCRdb on the 5' RACE reads, yielding one entry per CDR3 protein. Here the sample spans a few hundred thousand distinct CDR3 sequences, roughly a sixth being singletons. The specimen comprised PBMCs, sampled 5 days after the first yellow fever vaccination. The receptors were gathered from a man younger than 30 who received the YFV17D yellow fever vaccine.

The CDR3 protein is CASSLLSGTGELFF. Here the CDR3 DNA reads TGCGCCAGCAGCCTTCTTAGCGGCACCGGGGAGCTGTTTTTT. The chain joins TRBV5-1 to TRBJ2-2, with a tentative D call TRBD2 (6 bases). From germline, CDR1 is SGHRS and CDR2 YFSETQ. V lost 4 bases to trimming and J lost 4 bases, with 11 bases between them. The CDR3 sequence is 14 residues long. Full variable domain (outside the CDR3, taken from reference TRBV5-1 and TRBJ2-2): KAGVTQTPRYLIKTRGQQVTLSCSPISGHRSVSWYQQTPGQGLQFLFEYFSETQRNKGNFPGRFSGRQFSNSRSEMNVSTLELGDSALYLCASSLLSGTGELFFGEGSRLTVL.

The gene calls are TRBV20-1 and TRBJ1-5; D unclear. The V gene lost 0 bases and the J gene lost 0 bases, with 6 bases spanning the gap. The CDR3 consists of 14 residues. CDR1 DFQATT and CDR2 SNEGSKA come from the germline V gene (reference sequence). This CDR3 reads CSARETVSNQPQHF. CDR3 in DNA: TGCAGTGCTAGAGAAACTGTTAGCAATCAGCCCCAGCATTTT.

In this sample, this clonotype turned up a few times. V usage is TRBV7-9 and J usage is TRBJ1-1, with a tentative D call TRBD1 (5 bases). The germline gives CDR1 SEHNR, CDR2 FQNEAQ (reference sequence). The CDR3 sequence is 14 residues long. The V end was cut by 4 bases, the J end by 1 base, with 10 bases between. The CDR3 here is CASSSDTSNTEAFF. In nucleotides, the CDR3 is TGTGCCAGCAGCTCGGACACCTCGAACACTGAAGCTTTCTTT.

A word on this clonotype: The junction departs from germline at one end; a sequencing error may be responsible. The chain carries TRBV5-1 and TRBJ2-2, with TRBD2 matching 9 bases. This CDR3 contains 15 residues. Germline assignment: CDR1 SGHRS and CDR2 YFSETQ. CDR3 DNA: TGTGCCAGCAGCTTGACTAGCGGGAACACCGGGGAGCTGTTTTTT. The encoded protein is CASSLTSGNTGELFF.

This clonotype has ten or more counts. The chain combines TRBV5-1 with TRBJ2-1, with 8 bases identical to TRBD1. The germline V gene has CDR1 SGHRS and CDR2 YFSETQ. V trimming: 4 bases; J trimming: 2 bases; junction bases outside the gene matches: 5. The CDR3 has 15 amino acids. CDR3 sequence: CASSDRGEAYNEQFF. For the CDR3, the DNA is TGCGCCAGCAGCGACAGGGGAGAAGCCTACAATGAGCAGTTCTTC.

The rearrangement uses TRBV20-1 and TRBJ1-4, with unresolved D. This CDR3 region has 13 residues. The germline CDR1 and CDR2 sequences are DFQATT and SNEGSKA (reference sequence). The germline V and J ends were trimmed by 6 bases and 4 bases, with 12 bases remaining between them. This CDR3 reads CSALITINEKLFF. Written as DNA, the CDR3 is TGCAGTGCCCTAATCACCATTAATGAAAAACTGTTTTTT.

This clonotype was seen only a few times. The chain is built from TRBV7-6 and TRBJ2-1, with unresolved D. CDR1 SGHVS and CDR2 FNYEAQ come from the germline V gene. V lost 4 bases to trimming and J lost 4 bases, with 5 bases between them. The CDR3 extends over 12 amino acids. CDR3 nucleotides: TGTGCCAGCAGCTCCCAATACAATGAGCAGTTCTTC. It translates to CASSSQYNEQFF.

V usage is TRBV11-1 and J usage is TRBJ2-3, with 8 bases that match TRBD1. From germline, CDR1 is SGHAT and CDR2 FQDESV (reference sequence). V trimming: 6 bases; J trimming: 4 bases; junction bases outside the gene matches: 6. CDR3 length equals 14 residues. CDR3 loop: CASRTQGASDTQYF. For the CDR3, the DNA is TGTGCCAGCAGAACTCAGGGGGCATCAGATACGCAGTATTTT.

The chain couples TRBV28 to TRBJ1-5; no definite D call. Germline CDR1 MDHEN, CDR2 SYDVKM. Trimming took 6 bases from V and 6 from J, leaving 24 bases between them. The CDR3 is made up of 17 amino acids. The CDR3, as DNA: TGTGCCAGCAGCCCCGGTTGGGGTCTCGATCCTACTCAGCCCCAGCATTTT. Its translation is CASSPGWGLDPTQPQHF.

This clonotype was recorded a few times. The V gene is TRBV5-1, the J gene TRBJ2-3; 10 positions match TRBD2. Germline V gives CDR1 SGHRS, CDR2 YFSETQ. V was pared by 7 bases and J by 2 bases, with 4 bases of the junction left unmatched. The CDR3 extends over 14 amino acids. The CDR3 DNA reads TGCGCCAGCCACACTAGCGGGGTCACAGATACGCAGTATTTT. Amino acid sequence: CASHTSGVTDTQYF.

The genes are TRBV10-1 and TRBJ2-7, with D possibly being TRBD2 (5 bases). Germline V gene data show CDR1 as WNHNN and CDR2 as SYGVQD (reference sequence). Trimming removed 2 bases at V and 2 bases at J, with 7 bases between. This CDR3 is 13 amino acids long. The CDR3, as DNA: TGCGCCAGCAGTGAGCGGGAAACCTACGAGCAGTACTTC. It specifies CASSERETYEQYF.

The chain has TRBV9 and TRBJ2-3, with D perhaps TRBD1 or TRBD2 (5 bases each). V lost 3 bases, J lost 4 bases, and 18 bases lay in between. The CDR3 length is 16 residues. Germline V gene data show CDR1 as SGDLS and CDR2 as YYNGEE. CDR3 region: CASSGKDPRGADTQYF. The CDR3 region has the DNA TGTGCCAGCAGCGGAAAGGACCCCCGAGGGGCAGATACGCAGTATTTT.

V is TRBV12-3 or TRBV12-4 and J is TRBJ2-3; 7 bases fit TRBD1. The CDR3 loop spans 15 amino acids. J gave up 6 bases and V 4 bases, and 10 bases lay outside the gene matches. The CDR3 spells CASSSTTGSGDTQYF. CDR3 DNA sequence: TGTGCCAGCAGTTCAACGACAGGGAGTGGGGATACGCAGTATTTT.

The V gene is TRBV6-2 or TRBV6-3, the J gene TRBJ2-7; 9 bases map to TRBD1. J was trimmed by 2 bases and V by 2 bases; bases with no gene match: 10. CDR3 size: 17 residues. CDR1 is MNHEY and CDR2 is SVGEGT in the germline V gene. This CDR3 is CASSYDPRQGDTYEQYF. For the CDR3, the DNA is TGTGCCAGCAGTTACGACCCGAGACAGGGGGATACCTACGAGCAGTACTTC.